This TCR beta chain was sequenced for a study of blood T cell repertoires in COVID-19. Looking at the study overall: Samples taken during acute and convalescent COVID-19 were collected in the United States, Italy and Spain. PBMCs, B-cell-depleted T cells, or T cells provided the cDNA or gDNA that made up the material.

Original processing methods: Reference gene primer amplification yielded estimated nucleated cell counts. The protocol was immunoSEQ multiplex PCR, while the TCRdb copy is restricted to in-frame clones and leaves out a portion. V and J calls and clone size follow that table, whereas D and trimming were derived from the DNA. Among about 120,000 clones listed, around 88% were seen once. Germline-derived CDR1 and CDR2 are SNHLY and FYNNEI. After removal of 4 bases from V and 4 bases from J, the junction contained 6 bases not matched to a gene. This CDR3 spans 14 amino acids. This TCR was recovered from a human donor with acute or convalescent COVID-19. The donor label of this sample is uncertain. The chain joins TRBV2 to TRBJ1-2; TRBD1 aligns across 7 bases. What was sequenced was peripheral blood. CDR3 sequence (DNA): TGTGCCAGCAGTGGTGCGACAGGGAGCTATGGCTACACCTTC. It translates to CASSGATGSYGYTF.